The 26 T cell receptor beta chains presented below share a single source sample, sequenced in a study of T cells after yellow fever vaccination. MiXCR was run by TCRdb on the 5' RACE reads, yielding one entry per CDR3 protein. The repertoire has 170,000 or so distinct CDR3 sequences, about a tenth of them found once; the top ten carry 35% to 40%. Sequencing was performed on CD8+ T cells sorted from PBMCs, taken 45 days after the yellow fever booster vaccination. All receptors come from a man younger than 35 who received the YFV17D yellow fever vaccine.

The chain joins TRBV5-1 to TRBJ1-5; D remains unclear. This CDR3 contains 15 residues. From germline, CDR1 is SGHRS and CDR2 YFSETQ. Between the trimmed V and J ends, which lost 1 base and 3 bases, there was a span of 11 bases. CDR3 nucleotides: TGCGCCAGCAGCTTGACCGGAGTCTCCAATCAGCCCCAGCATTTT. Translation gives CASSLTGVSNQPQHF. The complete variable domain, with remaining parts taken from reference TRBV5-1 and TRBJ1-5, reads KAGVTQTPRYLIKTRGQQVTLSCSPISGHRSVSWYQQTPGQGLQFLFEYFSETQRNKGNFPGRFSGRQFSNSRSEMNVSTLELGDSALYLCASSLTGVSNQPQHFGDGTRLSIL.

CDR3 protein: CASSAWTGAYEQYV. The CDR3 region has the DNA TGTGCCAGCAGCGCATGGACAGGGGCGTACGAGCAGTACGTC. J is TRBJ2-7 and V is TRBV7-2; 9 positions match TRBD1. Per the germline V gene, CDR1 is SGHTA and CDR2 is FQGNSA. The CDR3 totals 14 residues. After removal of 5 bases from V and 4 bases from J, the junction contained 6 bases not matched to a gene.

This clonotype was seen a handful of times. J is TRBJ2-7 and V is TRBV10-3, with TRBD1 as a possible D gene (5 bases). V was clipped by 3 bases and J by 5 bases, with 8 bases between them. The CDR3 extends over 12 amino acids. Germline V gene data show CDR1 as ENHRY and CDR2 as SYGVKD. CDR3 in amino acids: CAISDQGNEQYF. The CDR3 coding sequence is TGTGCCATCAGTGATCAGGGAAACGAGCAGTACTTC.

This clonotype was recorded a few times. The chain is built from TRBV10-1 and TRBJ2-3; 9 nucleotides line up with TRBD2. The CDR3 covers 16 residues. Losses at the gene ends were 0 bases for V and 1 base for J; bases not matched to a gene: 2. Germline lookup yields CDR1 WNHNN and CDR2 SYGVQD (reference sequence). The CDR3 sequence is CASSESLAGRTDTQYF. DNA for the CDR3: TGCGCCAGCAGTGAGTCGCTAGCGGGGCGCACAGATACGCAGTATTTT.

This clonotype turned up a few times. This rearrangement joins TRBV12-3 or TRBV12-4 to TRBJ2-7; D perhaps matches TRBD1 (8 bases). V was clipped by 3 bases and J by 2 bases, with 14 bases between them. The CDR3 extends over 15 amino acids. The CDR3 DNA reads TGTGCCAGCAGTTTGGGGGGGACAGGCACCTACGAGCAGTACTTC. It specifies CASSLGGTGTYEQYF.

The sample holds a few counts of this clonotype. This sequence joins TRBV6-2 or TRBV6-3 and TRBJ1-2; D is uncertain. Germline V gives CDR1 MNHEY, CDR2 SVGEGT. The CDR3 has 14 residues. With 5 bases removed from V and 4 bases from J, the gap between germline ends came to 14 bases. In DNA form, the CDR3 reads TGTGCCAGCAGTCCTTCGGGGAGTATCTATGGCTACACCTTC. This translates into CASSPSGSIYGYTF.

The table lists this clonotype with many counts. The gene calls are TRBV19 and TRBJ2-2, with D possibly matching TRBD2 (5 bases). Trimming took 4 bases from V and 0 from J, leaving 18 bases between them. Germline CDR1 LNHDA, CDR2 SQIVND (reference sequence). The CDR3 covers 18 residues. The CDR3 nucleotides are TGTGCCAGTAGTAGGTTACCGGCTGGAGGTACGAACACCGGGGAGCTGTTTTTT. It encodes CASSRLPAGGTNTGELFF.

The chain recombines TRBV20-1 with TRBJ2-1, with D hard to call. The CDR3 spans 11 residues. The V gene's germline CDR1 is DFQATT and CDR2 SNEGSKA (reference sequence). V lost 1 base and J lost 9, with 7 bases in between. The CDR3 region has the DNA TGCAGTGCTAGAGGTGGGGTTGAGCAGTTCTTC. Its protein is CSARGGVEQFF.

The sample holds many counts of this clonotype. The CDR3 sequence: CASRGTSSVRDEQFF. The CDR3 DNA reads TGTGCCAGCAGAGGGACTAGTAGCGTGAGGGATGAGCAGTTCTTC. V and J are TRBV6-5 and TRBJ2-1, with 8 bases that match TRBD2. The CDR3 has 15 amino acids. Unmatched junction bases numbered 12, after V lost 6 bases and J lost 8 bases. Germline CDR1 MNHEY, CDR2 SVGAGI.

This clonotype was detected only once. This CDR3 reads CSARVPGLAGVGQFF. The CDR3 DNA reads as TGCAGTGCTAGAGTACCGGGACTAGCGGGGGTTGGGCAGTTCTTC. The V call is TRBV20-1, the J call TRBJ2-1; TRBD2 agrees at 14 bases. The germline CDR1 and CDR2 sequences are DFQATT and SNEGSKA (reference sequence). With V trimmed by 1 base and J by 12 bases, 8 bases remained unmatched. The CDR3 covers 15 residues.

This clonotype was observed many times. This chain links TRBV6-5 with TRBJ2-6; no clear D gene. V shed 7 bases and J shed 0 bases, with 4 bases lying between them. There are 13 residues in the CDR3. Germline V lookup: CDR1 MNHEY, CDR2 SVGAGI. The CDR3 DNA follows: TGTGCCAGCACCCTCTCTGGGGCCAACGTCCTGACTTTC. Its protein product is CASTLSGANVLTF.

In its sample, this clonotype was seen a few times. The V gene is TRBV9, the J gene TRBJ1-2, with D hard to call. Per the germline V gene, CDR1 is SGDLS and CDR2 is YYNGEE. This CDR3 contains 12 residues. Between the trimmed V and J ends, which lost 6 bases and 4 bases, there was a span of 10 bases. The CDR3 DNA follows: TGTGCCAGCAAGGACGGTGGCTATGGCTACACCTTC. The encoded protein is CASKDGGYGYTF. Based on the CDR3 plus reference TRBV9 and TRBJ1-2, the full variable domain is DSGVTQTPKHLITATGQRVTLRCSPRSGDLSVYWYQQSLDQGLQFLIQYYNGEERAKGNILERFSAQQFPDLHSELNLSSLELGDSALYFCASKDGGYGYTFGSGTRLTVV.

This sequence joins TRBV5-1 and TRBJ2-5, with TRBD1 matching over 10 bases. The CDR3 contains 18 residues. Germline CDR1 SGHRS, CDR2 YFSETQ. The V segment lost 4 bases and the J segment 5 bases; nucleotides outside the gene matches: 17. The DNA for the CDR3 is TGCGCCAGCAGCGCCTTCCCCCATGACAGGGGGCGCGAGGAGACCCAGTACTTC. Translated: CASSAFPHDRGREETQYF.

In this sample, this clonotype turned up a few times. This chain links TRBV20-1 with TRBJ2-3; 7 nucleotides match TRBD2. With V trimmed by 3 bases and J by 6 bases, 6 bases remained unmatched. The CDR3 has 13 residues. Per the germline V gene, CDR1 is DFQATT and CDR2 is SNEGSKA (reference sequence). CDR3 in DNA: TGCAGTGCTAGGGGGAGGGAATTTGATACGCAGTATTTT. This translates into CSARGREFDTQYF.

This clonotype was detected once. J is TRBJ1-5 and V is TRBV7-9; D not certain. V lost 4 bases and J 4 bases, leaving 17 bases between the germline ends. This CDR3 spans 16 amino acids. The germline gives CDR1 SEHNR, CDR2 FQNEAQ (reference sequence). DNA for the CDR3: TGTGCCAGCAGCTCCACTGAGGGTTTTTGGAATCAGCCCCAGCATTTT. Its translation is CASSSTEGFWNQPQHF. Full variable domain (outside the CDR3, taken from reference TRBV7-9 and TRBJ1-5): DTGVSQNPRHKITKRGQNVTFRCDPISEHNRLYWYRQTLGQGPEFLTYFQNEAQLEKSRLLSDRFSAERPKGSFSTLEIQRTEQGDSAMYLCASSSTEGFWNQPQHFGDGTRLSIL.

This clonotype was seen only a few times. This rearrangement joins TRBV7-3 to TRBJ2-2, with D perhaps assigned TRBD1 or TRBD2 (5 bases each). V gave up 0 bases and J gave up 6 bases, with 17 bases separating them. Germline values: CDR1 SGHTA, CDR2 FQGTGA. The CDR3 is 17 residues long. The CDR3 loop reads CASSLTLGPTTPGELFF. CDR3 sequence (DNA): TGTGCCAGCAGCTTAACATTGGGACCAACCACGCCCGGGGAGCTGTTTTTT. The full variable domain, rest sourced from reference TRBV7-3 and TRBJ2-2, is GAGVSQTPSNKVTEKGKYVELRCDPISGHTALYWYRQSLGQGPEFLIYFQGTGAADDSGLPNDRFFAVRPEGSVSTLKIQRTERGDSAVYLCASSLTLGPTTPGELFFGEGSRLTVL.

This clonotype was picked up many times. The junction does not match germline at one end; this may be a read error. CDR3 nucleotides: TGTGCCATCACTGAGGTTCGGGACTCCGTTGGCTACACCTTC. It yields the protein CAITEVRDSVGYTF. This chain uses TRBV10-3 with TRBJ1-2; tentatively, D is TRBD1 (5 bases). Germline loops: CDR1 ENHRY, CDR2 SYGVKD. The CDR3 extends over 14 amino acids.

The genes are TRBV7-3 and TRBJ2-1; maybe TRBD2 (7 bases). In germline, CDR1 is SGHTA, CDR2 FQGTGA. V lost 4 bases, J lost 9 bases, and 13 bases lay in between. This CDR3 has 13 residues. The DNA of the CDR3 is TGTGCCAGCAGCTACGGGGGGCTGAGTGAGCAGTTCTTC. This codes for CASSYGGLSEQFF.

The chain couples TRBV27 to TRBJ2-7; D remains ambiguous. Germline V lookup: CDR1 MNHEY, CDR2 SMNVEV (reference sequence). The CDR3 has 14 residues. V lost 6 bases and J lost 1, with 13 bases in between. The CDR3 is CASSPLPRSYEQYF. CDR3 nucleotides: TGTGCCAGCAGCCCCCTCCCCCGTTCCTACGAGCAGTACTTC.

The CDR3 nucleotides read TGCAGTGTTCCTCTCCCAGGGGAATCAAAGTTGTGGTCCACTGAAGCTTTCTTT. This codes for CSVPLPGESKLWSTEAFF. The V gene is TRBV20-1, the J gene TRBJ1-1; D is perhaps TRBD1 (6 bases). The germline gives CDR1 DFQATT, CDR2 SNEGSKA (reference sequence). This CDR3 is built from 18 residues. V lost 7 bases and J 4 bases, leaving 31 bases between the germline ends.

The sample holds a few counts of this clonotype. This chain links TRBV20-1 with TRBJ2-1; D is possibly TRBD1 or TRBD2 (5 bases each). The germline V gene has CDR1 DFQATT and CDR2 SNEGSKA (reference sequence). Trimming pared 0 bases from V and 8 bases from J, leaving 20 bases between. This CDR3 region has 16 residues. CDR3 amino acids: CSARDVATTRGDEQFF. CDR3 bases: TGCAGTGCTAGAGATGTCGCGACAACCCGAGGGGATGAGCAGTTCTTC.

This clonotype was recorded many times. V is TRBV28 and J is TRBJ2-6; D may match TRBD1 or TRBD2 (5 bases each). The germline V gene has CDR1 MDHEN and CDR2 SYDVKM. This CDR3 has 18 residues. Trimming pared 4 bases from V and 0 bases from J, leaving 16 bases between. Here the CDR3 DNA reads TGTGCCAGCAGTTCCCGGGACCGGCTTCGCTCTGGGGCCAACGTCCTGACTTTC. Translated, it gives CASSSRDRLRSGANVLTF.

This rearrangement joins TRBV3-1 to TRBJ2-7; no clear D. V lost 0 bases to trimming and J lost 3 bases, with 12 bases between them. This CDR3 spans 15 amino acids. Germline-derived CDR1 and CDR2 are LGHDT and YNNKEL (reference sequence). CDR3 nucleotides: TGTGCCAGCAGCCAAGATGAGAACTGGAGCTACGAGCAGTACTTC. This sequence encodes CASSQDENWSYEQYF.

V and J are TRBV29-1 and TRBJ1-2; 8 bases match TRBD1. Trimming at V came to 3 bases and at J to 2 bases, leaving 2 bases not matched to a gene. The CDR3 is 13 residues long. Germline V gives CDR1 SQVTM, CDR2 ANQGSEA. In nucleotides, the CDR3 is TGCAGCGTTGACGGACAGGGCAACTATGGCTACACCTTC. Residues: CSVDGQGNYGYTF.

This clonotype was observed a few times. V usage is TRBV2 and J usage is TRBJ2-3, with D perhaps matching TRBD1 (7 bases). Per the germline V gene, CDR1 is SNHLY and CDR2 is FYNNEI. This CDR3 is built from 16 residues. V was pared by 1 base and J by 1 base, with 12 bases between. This CDR3 is CASSEGGDSRTDTQYF. The CDR3 DNA follows: TGTGCCAGCAGTGAAGGGGGGGACAGCCGCACAGATACGCAGTATTTT.

This clonotype was counted at least ten times. The chain is built from TRBV5-1 and TRBJ2-1, with D possibly being TRBD1 (6 bases). The V gene's germline CDR1 is SGHRS and CDR2 YFSETQ. This CDR3 region has 14 residues. Trimming removed 2 bases at V and 7 bases at J, with 13 bases between. CDR3 loop: CASSFGWQGNEQFF. The CDR3 region has the DNA TGCGCCAGCAGCTTTGGATGGCAGGGGAATGAGCAGTTCTTC.